This record covers a single T cell receptor (beta chain). In the original workflow: Nucleated cell number was recorded as an estimate derived from reference gene primer amplification. Sequencing used immunoSEQ multiplex PCR; TCRdb keeps in-frame clones, though not all of them. V, J and clone size derive from that table, while D and trimming were established from the DNA sequence. The sample carries over 150,000 clones, around 85% recorded once. This sample is part of a study of blood T cell repertoires in COVID-19. Germline-derived CDR1 and CDR2 are ENHRY and SYGVKD. The CDR3 runs to 14 residues. The V gene lost 2 bases and the J gene lost 1 base, with 8 bases spanning the gap.

The TCR sequence derives from an older woman with acute or convalescent COVID-19. The sample taken for sequencing was peripheral blood. V and J are TRBV10-3 and TRBJ2-5; D gene uncertain. DNA of the CDR3: TGTGCCATCAGTGAGCCCGGTATCCAAGAGACCCAGTACTTC. This codes for CAISEPGIQETQYF.